Below are 11 T cell receptor beta chains sequenced from a single sample in a study of blood T cell repertoires in COVID-19. Using immunoSEQ multiplex PCR, the repertoire was profiled, and TCRdb retains in-frame clones only, with some absent. The table lists roughly 81,000 clones, roughly 86% of them singletons. What was sequenced was peripheral blood. Receptors originate from a man aged 40-49 years with acute or convalescent COVID-19.

This clone was seen only once. The junction departs from the called germline gene at one end, perhaps through a read error. This sequence joins TRBV20-1 and TRBJ2-1, with 8 bases aligning to TRBD2. CDR3 length equals 10 residues. Germline CDR1 DFQATT, CDR2 SNEGSKA (reference sequence). The CDR3 DNA follows: TGCAGTGCTCGAGAGGGACTAGAGTTCTTC. It yields the protein CSAREGLEFF.

The rearrangement uses TRBV18 and TRBJ1-1; maybe TRBD1 (6 bases). The CDR3 sequence is 16 residues long. Germline V lookup: CDR1 KGHSH, CDR2 LQKENI. V shed 3 bases and J shed 1 base, with 15 bases lying between them. DNA for the CDR3: TGTGCCAGCTCACCCCGCGGGGGGGCCACGAACACTGAAGCTTTCTTT. Amino acids: CASSPRGGATNTEAFF.

The CDR3 nucleotides are TGTGCTAGTGGCACCGTGTGGGAGATGGACACCGGGGAGCTGTTTTTT. Protein product: CASGTVWEMDTGELFF. This chain joins TRBV12-5 and TRBJ2-2; a weak D match, TRBD2 (5 bases). Germline V gene data show CDR1 as LGHNT and CDR2 as FRNRAP. The CDR3 is 16 residues long. The V end lost 6 bases, the J end lost 3 bases, and 17 bases lay between the germline ends.

This clone was recorded a few times. The chain employs TRBV29-1 and TRBJ2-5, with TRBD2 matching 9 bases. Germline-derived CDR1 and CDR2 are SQVTM and ANQGSEA. CDR3 size: 14 residues. V shed 2 bases and J 5 bases; nucleotides not matched to a gene: 6. The CDR3: CSVEWRGGRETQYF. The CDR3 region has the DNA TGCAGCGTTGAATGGCGGGGGGGCCGTGAGACCCAGTACTTC. Together with reference TRBV29-1 and TRBJ2-5, the CDR3 gives the full variable domain: SAVISQKPSRDICQRGTSLTIQCQVDSQVTMMFWYRQQPGQSLTLIATANQGSEATYESGFVIDKFPISRPNLTFSTLTVSNMSPEDSSIYLCSVEWRGGRETQYFGPGTRLLVL.

The genes are TRBV19 and TRBJ1-2; D remains ambiguous. The CDR3 covers 16 residues. The germline gives CDR1 LNHDA, CDR2 SQIVND (reference sequence). The ends were cut back, 6 bases at V and 0 bases at J, with 17 bases in the middle. Here the CDR3 DNA reads TGTGCCAGTAGGACCCCGGGAGGCAGTACTAACTATGGCTACACCTTC. This gives the protein CASRTPGGSTNYGYTF.

J is TRBJ1-5 and V is TRBV3-1 (or the pseudogene TRBV3-2); maybe TRBD1 (6 bases). CDR1 and CDR2 (germline): LGHDT, YNNKEL (reference sequence). V shed 1 base and J shed 2 bases, with 12 bases lying between them. The CDR3 loop spans 16 amino acids. CDR3 coding DNA: TGTGCCAGCAGCCAAGGTGACAGGCGGGGCAATCAGCCCCAGCATTTT. It is translated as CASSQGDRRGNQPQHF.

The chain couples TRBV20-1 to TRBJ1-1; no reliable D call. V lost 6 bases to trimming and J lost 9 bases, with 14 bases between them. There are 11 residues in the CDR3. The germline V gene encodes CDR1 DFQATT and CDR2 SNEGSKA (reference sequence). The CDR3 nucleotides read TGCAGTGCGGTTAGAGATCTGAAAGCTTTCTTT. Its translation is CSAVRDLKAFF.

There are a few counts of this clone. The chain uses TRBV27 and TRBJ1-5; the D gene is possibly TRBD1 (5 bases). CDR1 is MNHEY and CDR2 is SMNVEV in the germline V gene (reference sequence). V gave up 2 bases and J gave up 5 bases, with 7 bases separating them. The CDR3 is made up of 13 amino acids. The CDR3 here is CASSLRGYQPQHF. The CDR3 nucleotides are TGTGCCAGCAGTTTAAGGGGTTATCAGCCCCAGCATTTT.

The V gene is TRBV5-1, the J gene TRBJ1-1; D perhaps matches TRBD1 (6 bases). Per germline, CDR1 SGHRS and CDR2 YFSETQ. The CDR3 is 12 residues long. V lost 4 bases to trimming and J lost 8 bases, with 12 bases between them. DNA for the CDR3: TGCGCCAGCAGCCGGGAGGGGACAGAAGCTTTCTTT. Translated: CASSREGTEAFF. The full variable domain, its missing parts supplied by reference TRBV5-1 and TRBJ1-1, is KAGVTQTPRYLIKTRGQQVTLSCSPISGHRSVSWYQQTPGQGLQFLFEYFSETQRNKGNFPGRFSGRQFSNSRSEMNVSTLELGDSALYLCASSREGTEAFFGQGTRLTVV.

This clone was seen just once. The chain uses TRBV25-1 and TRBJ1-2; D is uncertain. V was clipped by 5 bases and J by 1 base, with 20 bases between them. Germline V gene lookup returns CDR1 MGHDK and CDR2 SYGVNS. This CDR3 region has 17 residues. DNA for the CDR3: TGTGCCAGCAGTCCAAGCCTCGGGGTTTCGGGTAACTATGGCTACACCTTC. Protein: CASSPSLGVSGNYGYTF.

This chain connects TRBV10-1 to TRBJ1-1; 9 bases are shared with TRBD1. This CDR3 region has 16 residues. V was pared by 2 bases and J by 6 bases, with 10 bases of the junction left unmatched. Per germline, CDR1 WNHNN and CDR2 SYGVQD (reference sequence). This chain's CDR3 is CASSERGQGLFAEAFF. CDR3 coding DNA: TGCGCCAGCAGTGAGCGGGGACAGGGTTTGTTCGCTGAAGCTTTCTTT.